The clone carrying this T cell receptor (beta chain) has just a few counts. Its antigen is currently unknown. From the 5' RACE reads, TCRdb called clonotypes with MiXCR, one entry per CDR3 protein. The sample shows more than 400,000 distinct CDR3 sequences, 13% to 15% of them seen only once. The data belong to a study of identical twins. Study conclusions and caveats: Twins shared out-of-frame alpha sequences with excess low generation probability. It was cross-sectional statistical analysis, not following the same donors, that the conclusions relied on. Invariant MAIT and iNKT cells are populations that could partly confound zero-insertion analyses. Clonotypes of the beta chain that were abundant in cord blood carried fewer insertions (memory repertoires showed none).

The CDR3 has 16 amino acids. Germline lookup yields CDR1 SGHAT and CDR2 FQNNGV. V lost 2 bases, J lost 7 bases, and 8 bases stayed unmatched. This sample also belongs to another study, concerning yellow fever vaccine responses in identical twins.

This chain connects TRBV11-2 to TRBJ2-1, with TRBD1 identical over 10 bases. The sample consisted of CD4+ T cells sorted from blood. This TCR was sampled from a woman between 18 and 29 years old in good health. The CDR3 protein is CASSLLAGQGRNEQFF. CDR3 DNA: TGTGCCAGCAGCTTATTAGCGGGACAGGGGAGGAATGAGCAGTTCTTC.